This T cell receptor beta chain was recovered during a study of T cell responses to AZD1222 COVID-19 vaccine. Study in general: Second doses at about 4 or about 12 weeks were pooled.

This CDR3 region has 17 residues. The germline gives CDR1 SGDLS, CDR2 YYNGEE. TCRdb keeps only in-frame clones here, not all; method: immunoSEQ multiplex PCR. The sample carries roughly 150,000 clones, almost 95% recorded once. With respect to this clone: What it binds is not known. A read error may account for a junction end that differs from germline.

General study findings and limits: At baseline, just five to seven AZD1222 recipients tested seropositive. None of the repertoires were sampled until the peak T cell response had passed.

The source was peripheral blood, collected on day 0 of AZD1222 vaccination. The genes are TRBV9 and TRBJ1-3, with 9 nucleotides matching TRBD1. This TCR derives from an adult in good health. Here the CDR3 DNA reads TGTGCCAGCAACGTAGGGTTCCAGGACAGGGGCCAAGACACCATATATTTT. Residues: CASNVGFQDRGQDTIYF.